Shown below are 17 T cell receptor beta chains from a single sample sequenced in a study of cytomegalovirus exposure and HLA in healthy donors. The assay was immunoSEQ multiplex PCR, and TCRdb's table has in-frame clones only and misses some. The data hold about 73,000 clones, with less than 95% observed a single time. Sequenced material: PBMCs. The source of these receptors is a woman between 18 and 29 years old in good health and CMV-seronegative.

V and J are TRBV30 and TRBJ2-7; D is perhaps TRBD2 (6 bases). The CDR3 sequence is 13 residues long. Germline V gives CDR1 GTSNPN, CDR2 SVGIG (reference sequence). Trimming took 4 bases from V and 4 from J, leaving 14 bases between them. CDR3 DNA: TGTGCCTGGACGTCGGACGGGGGTTACGAGCAGTACTTC. Its translation: CAWTSDGGYEQYF.

V gene TRBV27 combines with J gene TRBJ2-1; 8 bases map to TRBD2. In germline, CDR1 is MNHEY, CDR2 SMNVEV (reference sequence). The V gene end was trimmed by 5 bases and the J gene end by 8 bases; junction bases not matched to a gene: 14. The CDR3 is 16 residues long. The CDR3 protein is CASSIWSAGGEYEQFF. The CDR3 DNA reads as TGTGCCAGCAGTATATGGAGTGCGGGAGGTGAATATGAGCAGTTCTTC.

This clone was seen a handful of times. CDR3 nucleotide sequence: TGCGCCAGCAGCCCTCGGACTAGCGGGGGTATCAATGAGCAGTTCTTC. Translation gives CASSPRTSGGINEQFF. This chain connects TRBV5-1 to TRBJ2-1, with 13 bases identical to TRBD2. The V and J ends lost 4 bases and 6 bases, in that order; junction bases with no gene match: 7. Germline CDR1 is SGHRS and CDR2 is YFSETQ. The CDR3 contains 16 residues.

The gene calls are TRBV2 and TRBJ1-4; D ambiguous. Germline assignment: CDR1 SNHLY and CDR2 FYNNEI. This CDR3 comprises 14 residues. The V end lost 10 bases, the J end lost 0 bases, and 12 bases lay between the germline ends. CDR3 bases: TGTGCCACACACGGTCAGGCAACTAATGAAAAACTGTTTTTT. It specifies CATHGQATNEKLFF.

This chain joins TRBV2 and TRBJ2-7; D not resolved. This CDR3 spans 14 amino acids. V lost 1 base, J lost 2 bases, and 9 bases lay in between. Germline V CDR1 and CDR2: SNHLY, FYNNEI. The CDR3 loop is CASSEGLKTYEQYF. CDR3 nucleotide sequence: TGTGCCAGCAGTGAAGGACTGAAGACCTACGAGCAGTACTTC.

This rearrangement joins TRBV6-6 to TRBJ2-7; TRBD1 aligns across 9 bases. The CDR3 totals 16 residues. Trimming removed 4 bases from V and 3 bases from J; junction bases left unmatched: 10. Germline lookup yields CDR1 MNHNY and CDR2 SVGAGI (reference sequence). CDR3 amino acids: CASSLWGTGPNYEQYF. The DNA for the CDR3 is TGTGCCAGCAGTTTATGGGGGACAGGGCCAAACTACGAGCAGTACTTC.

Notes on this clone: Mismatch with germline at one junction end may stem from a read error. J is TRBJ2-5 and V is TRBV5-1, with D possibly matching TRBD1 (6 bases). The germline gives CDR1 SGHRS, CDR2 YFSETQ. The CDR3 sequence is 12 residues long. The CDR3 DNA sequence: TGCGCCAGCAGCACGGGACAAGAGGCCCAGTACTTC. Protein sequence: CASSTGQEAQYF.

The rearrangement joins TRBV27 to TRBJ1-1; D is unclear. CDR3 length: 13 amino acids. Germline V gives CDR1 MNHEY, CDR2 SMNVEV (reference sequence). Trimming left V 2 bases short and J 5 bases short, with 9 bases between. The CDR3 spells CASSLNGGTEAFF. Here the CDR3 DNA reads TGTGCCAGCAGTTTAAACGGAGGGACTGAAGCTTTCTTT.

The V and J genes are TRBV7-3 and TRBJ2-2; tentatively, D is TRBD1 (6 bases). The CDR3 sequence is 16 residues long. The V end lost 4 bases, the J end lost 4 bases, and 16 bases lay between the germline ends. Germline loops: CDR1 SGHTA, CDR2 FQGTGA. The CDR3: CASSSTGTYATGELFF. For the CDR3, the DNA is TGTGCCAGCAGCTCCACCGGGACATATGCCACCGGGGAGCTGTTTTTT.

The chain joins TRBV4-2 to TRBJ2-7; 9 positions match TRBD2. With 0 bases clipped from V and 6 bases from J, the junction kept 9 bases outside the gene matches. Germline CDR1 reads LGHNA; CDR2 reads YNFKEQ. The CDR3 consists of 16 residues. CDR3 sequence: CASSQDWVAGVLEQYF. CDR3 DNA: TGTGCCAGCAGCCAAGATTGGGTAGCGGGAGTTCTCGAGCAGTACTTC.

The rearrangement links TRBV9 to TRBJ1-4; perhaps TRBD1 as D (6 bases). The CDR3 contains 16 residues. CDR1 and CDR2 (germline): SGDLS, YYNGEE. Trimming left V 4 bases short and J 5 bases short, with 18 bases between. The CDR3 DNA reads TGTGCCAGCAGCCCCCGACCGGGACATACCAATGAAAAACTGTTTTTT. Translated: CASSPRPGHTNEKLFF.

The rearrangement joins TRBV7-8 to TRBJ2-5; TRBD2 might be the D (7 bases). This CDR3 has 16 residues. The germline V gene has CDR1 SGHVS and CDR2 FQNEAQ. The V gene lost 4 bases and the J gene lost 3 bases, with 18 bases spanning the gap. The CDR3 DNA reads TGTGCCAGCAGCTCCCTGGGGAGGGGGGTGAAAGAGACCCAGTACTTC. Its translation: CASSSLGRGVKETQYF.

This chain links TRBV9 with TRBJ1-3, with D unclear. Trimming removed 0 bases at V and 2 bases at J, with 12 bases between. Germline-derived CDR1 and CDR2 are SGDLS and YYNGEE. The CDR3 has 16 residues. The CDR3: CASSVEFQIPGNTIYF. The CDR3 DNA follows: TGTGCCAGCAGCGTAGAATTCCAAATCCCTGGAAACACCATATATTTT. The whole variable domain, remainder taken from reference TRBV9 and TRBJ1-3, is DSGVTQTPKHLITATGQRVTLRCSPRSGDLSVYWYQQSLDQGLQFLIQYYNGEERAKGNILERFSAQQFPDLHSELNLSSLELGDSALYFCASSVEFQIPGNTIYFGEGSWLTVV.

The chain uses TRBV13 and TRBJ1-2, with a weak D call TRBD1 (6 bases). The V gene's germline CDR1 is PRHDT and CDR2 FYEKMQ (reference sequence). V gave up 0 bases and J gave up 4 bases, with 9 bases separating them. The CDR3 has 14 residues. The CDR3 reads CASSLGGTTYGYTF. The CDR3 DNA reads as TGTGCCAGCAGCTTAGGTGGGACAACCTATGGCTACACCTTC.

Only one count was recorded for this clone. This chain uses TRBV28 with TRBJ2-7; D is perhaps TRBD2 (5 bases). CDR1 is MDHEN, CDR2 SYDVKM, per germline. The CDR3 consists of 12 residues. V lost 2 bases and J 6 bases, leaving 8 bases between the germline ends. The CDR3 coding sequence is TGTGCCAGCAGTTTAGAGGGCGTCGAGCAGTACTTC. Translating it yields CASSLEGVEQYF.

J is TRBJ1-5 and V is TRBV28; no definite D call. This CDR3 is built from 14 residues. CDR1 is MDHEN, CDR2 SYDVKM, per germline. V shed 3 bases and J shed 7 bases, with 13 bases lying between them. The chain's CDR3 is CASSFAQVVQPQHF. CDR3 bases: TGTGCCAGCAGTTTCGCGCAGGTGGTCCAGCCCCAGCATTTT.

The rearrangement links TRBV9 to TRBJ1-4; D is possibly TRBD1 (6 bases). The V end lost 3 bases, the J end lost 2 bases, and 14 bases lay between the germline ends. The V gene's germline CDR1 is SGDLS and CDR2 YYNGEE. This CDR3 has 16 amino acids. In DNA form, the CDR3 reads TGTGCCAGCAGCGACCAGCCAACAGGGACTAATGAAAAACTGTTTTTT. It specifies CASSDQPTGTNEKLFF. Full variable domain (missing parts from reference TRBV9 and TRBJ1-4): DSGVTQTPKHLITATGQRVTLRCSPRSGDLSVYWYQQSLDQGLQFLIQYYNGEERAKGNILERFSAQQFPDLHSELNLSSLELGDSALYFCASSDQPTGTNEKLFFGSGTQLSVL.